The present T cell receptor (beta chain) was sequenced within a study of CD8+ T cells in alopecia areata. The germline V and J ends were trimmed by 7 bases and 5 bases, with 16 bases remaining between them. CDR3 size: 13 residues. Germline-derived CDR1 and CDR2 are SQVTM and ANQGSEA. The sequencing template was cDNA reverse transcribed from extracted RNA. The method was immunoSEQ multiplex PCR; TCRdb's version includes in-frame clones alone and lacks a portion of them. The sample comprises roughly 140,000 clones, approximately 80% of which are singletons, and 20% to 25% rests with the top ten. Study-wide results and limits: Across lesional scalp, and particularly alopecia totalis/universalis, clonality surpassed that of normal scalp.

In the case of this clone: What it recognizes is unknown.

Treatment described: oral pan-JAK inhibitor, 5-10 mg twice daily. This sample comprised CD8+ T cells sorted from blood, obtained at week 4, from a patient treated with tofacitinib. The chain is built from TRBV29-1 and TRBJ2-3; TRBD1 or TRBD2 may be the D gene (5 bases each). The clonotype was recovered from a human donor with alopecia areata. The CDR3 protein is CSAPGPRLDTQYF. The DNA for the CDR3 is TGCAGCGCTCCGGGACCGCGGTTAGATACGCAGTATTTT.